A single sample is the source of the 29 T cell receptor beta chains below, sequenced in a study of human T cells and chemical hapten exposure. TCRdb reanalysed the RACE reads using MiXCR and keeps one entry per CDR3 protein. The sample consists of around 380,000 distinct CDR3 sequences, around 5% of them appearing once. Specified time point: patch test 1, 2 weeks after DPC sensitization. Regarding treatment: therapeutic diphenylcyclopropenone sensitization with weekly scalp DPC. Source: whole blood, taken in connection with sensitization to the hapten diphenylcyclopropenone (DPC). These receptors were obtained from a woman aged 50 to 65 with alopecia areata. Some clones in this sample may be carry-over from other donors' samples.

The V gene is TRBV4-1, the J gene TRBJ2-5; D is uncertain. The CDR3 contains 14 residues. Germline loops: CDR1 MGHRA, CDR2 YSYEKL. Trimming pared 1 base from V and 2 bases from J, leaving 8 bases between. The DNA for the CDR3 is TGCGCCAGCAGCCAAGGGCCGTCTCAAGAGACCCAGTACTTC. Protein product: CASSQGPSQETQYF.

The CDR3 protein is CASSLAPGTASYEQYF. As DNA, the CDR3 is TGTGCCAGCAGCTTAGCCCCAGGGACAGCATCCTACGAGCAGTACTTC. The chain employs TRBV7-2 and TRBJ2-7; 7 bases are shared with TRBD1. Trimming removed 0 bases from V and 1 base from J; junction bases left unmatched: 6. CDR3 length: 16 amino acids. The V gene's germline CDR1 is SGHTA and CDR2 FQGNSA.

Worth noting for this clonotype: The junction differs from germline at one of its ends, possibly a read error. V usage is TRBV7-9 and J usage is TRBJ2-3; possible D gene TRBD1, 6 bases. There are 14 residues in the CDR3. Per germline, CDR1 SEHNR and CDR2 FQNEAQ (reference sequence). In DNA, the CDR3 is TGTGCCAGCAGCCCCAGCGTAGGGGGAGATACGCAGAATTTT. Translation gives CASSPSVGGDTQNF.

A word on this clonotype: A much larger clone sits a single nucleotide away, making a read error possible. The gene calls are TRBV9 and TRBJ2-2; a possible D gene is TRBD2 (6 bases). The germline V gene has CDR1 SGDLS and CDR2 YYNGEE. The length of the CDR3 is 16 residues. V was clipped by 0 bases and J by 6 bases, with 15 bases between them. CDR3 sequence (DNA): TGTGCCAGCAGCGTAGAGTCCGGGGAGGTACCCGGGGAGCTGTTTTTT. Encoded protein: CASSVESGEVPGELFF.

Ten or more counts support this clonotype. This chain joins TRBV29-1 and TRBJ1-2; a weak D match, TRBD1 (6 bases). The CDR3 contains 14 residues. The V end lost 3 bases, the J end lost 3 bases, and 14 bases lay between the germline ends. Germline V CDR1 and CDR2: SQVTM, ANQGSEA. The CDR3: CSVEDSQVYYGYTF. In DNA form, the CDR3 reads TGCAGCGTTGAGGACAGCCAGGTGTACTATGGCTACACCTTC.

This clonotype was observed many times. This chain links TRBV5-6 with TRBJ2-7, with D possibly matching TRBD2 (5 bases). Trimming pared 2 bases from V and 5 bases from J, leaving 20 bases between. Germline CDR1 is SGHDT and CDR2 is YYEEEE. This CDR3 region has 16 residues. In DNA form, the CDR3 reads TGTGCCAGCAGCTTAAGCAGCCGGCGGGCCCCGCACGAGCAGTACTTC. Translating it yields CASSLSSRRAPHEQYF.

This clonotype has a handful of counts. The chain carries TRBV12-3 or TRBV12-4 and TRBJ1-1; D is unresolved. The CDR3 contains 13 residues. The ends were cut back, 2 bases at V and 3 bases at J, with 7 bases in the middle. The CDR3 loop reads CASSLIPDTEAFF. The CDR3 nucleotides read TGTGCCAGCAGTTTAATACCCGACACTGAAGCTTTCTTT.

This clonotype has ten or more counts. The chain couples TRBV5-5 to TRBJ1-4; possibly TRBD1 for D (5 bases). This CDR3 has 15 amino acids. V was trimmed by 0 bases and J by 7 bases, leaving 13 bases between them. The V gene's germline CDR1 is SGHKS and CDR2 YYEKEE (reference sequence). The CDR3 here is CASSLGGPGGEKLFF. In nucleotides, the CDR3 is TGTGCCAGCAGCTTGGGGGGACCAGGCGGTGAAAAACTGTTTTTT.

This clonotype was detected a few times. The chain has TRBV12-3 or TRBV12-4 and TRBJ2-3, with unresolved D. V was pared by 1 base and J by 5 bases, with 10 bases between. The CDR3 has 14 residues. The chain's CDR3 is CASSLGAAEDTQYF. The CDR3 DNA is TGTGCCAGCAGTTTAGGGGCGGCGGAAGATACGCAGTATTTT.

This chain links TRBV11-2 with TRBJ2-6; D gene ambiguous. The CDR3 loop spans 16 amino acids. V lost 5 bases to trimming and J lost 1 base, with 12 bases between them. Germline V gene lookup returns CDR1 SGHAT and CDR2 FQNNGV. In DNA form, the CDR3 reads TGTGCCAGCAGCCCCGCTTGGGTTTCTGGGGCCAACGTCCTGACTTTC. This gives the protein CASSPAWVSGANVLTF.

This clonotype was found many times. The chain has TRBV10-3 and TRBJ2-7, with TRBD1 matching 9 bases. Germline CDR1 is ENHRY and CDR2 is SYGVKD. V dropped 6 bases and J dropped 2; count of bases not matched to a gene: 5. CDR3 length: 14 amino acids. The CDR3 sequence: CAIRSGTGTYEQYF. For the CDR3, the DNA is TGTGCCATCAGATCCGGGACAGGGACCTACGAGCAGTACTTC.

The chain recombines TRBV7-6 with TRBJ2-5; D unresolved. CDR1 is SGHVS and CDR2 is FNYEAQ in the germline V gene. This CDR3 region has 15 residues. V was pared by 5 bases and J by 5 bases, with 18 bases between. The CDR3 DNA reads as TGTGCCAGCAGCCCCCCGAGCCGCGAGTGGGAGACCCAGTACTTC. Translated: CASSPPSREWETQYF.

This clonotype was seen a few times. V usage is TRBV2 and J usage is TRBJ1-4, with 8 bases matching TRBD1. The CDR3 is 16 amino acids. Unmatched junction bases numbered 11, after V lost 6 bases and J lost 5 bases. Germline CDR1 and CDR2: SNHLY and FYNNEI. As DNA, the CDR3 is TGTGCCAGCAGCGAATTTGACAGGGGCCTAAATGAAAAACTGTTTTTT. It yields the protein CASSEFDRGLNEKLFF.

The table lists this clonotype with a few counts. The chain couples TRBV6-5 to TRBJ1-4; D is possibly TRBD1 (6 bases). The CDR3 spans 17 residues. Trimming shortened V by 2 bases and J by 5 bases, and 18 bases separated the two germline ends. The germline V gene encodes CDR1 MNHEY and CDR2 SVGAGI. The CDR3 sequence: CASSYESRGALNEKLFF. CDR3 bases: TGTGCCAGCAGTTACGAGTCCAGGGGCGCATTGAATGAAAAACTGTTTTTT.

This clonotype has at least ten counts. The CDR3 DNA follows: TGTGCCAGCTCCACCGGAAACATCGAAGGGCAGTACTTC. It yields the protein CASSTGNIEGQYF. This chain connects TRBV18 to TRBJ2-7; D is unclear. Germline CDR1 reads KGHSH; CDR2 reads LQKENI. V dropped 6 bases and J dropped 9 bases, with 18 bases sitting between them. This CDR3 is built from 13 residues.

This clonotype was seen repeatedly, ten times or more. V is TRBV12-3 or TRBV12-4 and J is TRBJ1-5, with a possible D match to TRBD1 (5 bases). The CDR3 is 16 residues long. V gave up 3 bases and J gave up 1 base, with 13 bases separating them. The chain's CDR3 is CASSFLSGASNQPQHF. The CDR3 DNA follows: TGTGCCAGCAGTTTCTTATCCGGGGCGAGCAATCAGCCCCAGCATTTT.

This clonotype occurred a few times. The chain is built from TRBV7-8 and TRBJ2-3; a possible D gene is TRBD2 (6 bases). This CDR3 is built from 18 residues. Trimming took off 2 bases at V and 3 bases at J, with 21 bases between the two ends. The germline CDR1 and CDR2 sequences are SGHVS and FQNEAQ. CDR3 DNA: TGTGCCAGCAGCTTACGGGCGGGACGGATTCAAGAAACAGATACGCAGTATTTT. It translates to CASSLRAGRIQETDTQYF. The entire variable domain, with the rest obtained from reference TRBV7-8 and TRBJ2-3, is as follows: GAGVSQSPRYKVAKRGQDVALRCDPISGHVSLFWYQQALGQGPEFLTYFQNEAQLDKSGLPSDRFFAERPEGSVSTLKIQRTQQEDSAVYLCASSLRAGRIQETDTQYFGPGTRLTVL.

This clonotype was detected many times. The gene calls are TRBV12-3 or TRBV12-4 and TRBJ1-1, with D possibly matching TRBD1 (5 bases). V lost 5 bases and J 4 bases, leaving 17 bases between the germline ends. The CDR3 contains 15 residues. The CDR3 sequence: CASSPGRFSGTEAFF. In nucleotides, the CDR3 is TGTGCCAGCAGTCCGGGACGCTTTTCGGGCACTGAAGCTTTCTTT.

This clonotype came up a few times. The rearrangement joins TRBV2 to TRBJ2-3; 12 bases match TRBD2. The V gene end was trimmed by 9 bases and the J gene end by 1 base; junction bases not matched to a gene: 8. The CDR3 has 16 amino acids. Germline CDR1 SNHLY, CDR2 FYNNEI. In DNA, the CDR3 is TGTGCCAGGGGGACTAGCGGGTCAACACGCACAGATACGCAGTATTTT. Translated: CARGTSGSTRTDTQYF.

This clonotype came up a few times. CDR3 residues: CASSPDRWGGNEQFF. The CDR3 nucleotides read TGTGCCAGCAGCCCGGACAGGTGGGGTGGTAATGAGCAGTTCTTC. The chain carries TRBV7-2 and TRBJ2-1; 7 bases fit TRBD1. The germline V gene has CDR1 SGHTA and CDR2 FQGNSA. V was clipped by 5 bases and J by 7 bases; unmatched bases: 11. The CDR3 has 15 amino acids.

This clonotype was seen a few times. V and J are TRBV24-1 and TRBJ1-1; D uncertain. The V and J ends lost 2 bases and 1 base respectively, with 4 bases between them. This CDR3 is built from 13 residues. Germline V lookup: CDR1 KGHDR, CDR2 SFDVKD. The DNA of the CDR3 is TGTGCCACCAGTGATTGGGAGAACACTGAAGCTTTCTTT. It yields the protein CATSDWENTEAFF.

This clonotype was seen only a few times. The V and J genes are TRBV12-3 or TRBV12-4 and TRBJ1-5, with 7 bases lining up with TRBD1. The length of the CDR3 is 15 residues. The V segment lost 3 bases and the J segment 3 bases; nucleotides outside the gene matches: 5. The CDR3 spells CASSFGGGYNQPQHF. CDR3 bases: TGTGCCAGCAGTTTCGGAGGGGGCTACAATCAGCCCCAGCATTTT.

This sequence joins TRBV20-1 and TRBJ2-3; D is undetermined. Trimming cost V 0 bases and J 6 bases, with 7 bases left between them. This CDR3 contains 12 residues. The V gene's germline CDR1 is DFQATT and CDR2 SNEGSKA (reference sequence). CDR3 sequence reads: CSARDRADTQYF. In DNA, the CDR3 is TGCAGTGCTAGAGATAGAGCGGATACGCAGTATTTT.

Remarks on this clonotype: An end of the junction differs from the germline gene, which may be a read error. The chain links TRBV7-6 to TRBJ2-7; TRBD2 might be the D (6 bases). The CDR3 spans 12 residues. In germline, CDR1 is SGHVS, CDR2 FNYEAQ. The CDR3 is CAGSPGLGEQYF. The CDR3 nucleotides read TGTGCCGGCAGCCCGGGACTCGGCGAGCAGTACTTC.

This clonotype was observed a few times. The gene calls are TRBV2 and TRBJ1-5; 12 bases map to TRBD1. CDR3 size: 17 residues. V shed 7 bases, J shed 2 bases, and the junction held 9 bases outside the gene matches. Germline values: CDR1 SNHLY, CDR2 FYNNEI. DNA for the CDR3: TGTGCCAGCAAATCCGGGACAGGGGGCTTAGGCAATCAGCCCCAGCATTTT. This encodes CASKSGTGGLGNQPQHF.

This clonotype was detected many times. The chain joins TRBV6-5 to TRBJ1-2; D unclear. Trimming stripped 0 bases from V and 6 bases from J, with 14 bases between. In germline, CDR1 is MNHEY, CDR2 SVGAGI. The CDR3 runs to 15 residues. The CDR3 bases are TGTGCCAGCAGTTACTCTCGAGTGCCAGGCAATGGCTACACCTTC. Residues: CASSYSRVPGNGYTF.

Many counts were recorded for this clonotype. The CDR3, as DNA: TGCAGCGTTGGCGAAGCGGGGCGAGAGACCCAGTACTTC. It yields the protein CSVGEAGRETQYF. This chain links TRBV29-1 with TRBJ2-5; TRBD2 agrees at 7 bases. The CDR3 is 13 amino acids. Losses at the gene ends were 4 bases for V and 4 bases for J; bases not matched to a gene: 6. The germline V gene has CDR1 SQVTM and CDR2 ANQGSEA. The full variable domain, in which reference TRBV29-1 and TRBJ2-5 provide the parts outside the CDR3, is SAVISQKPSRDICQRGTSLTIQCQVDSQVTMMFWYRQQPGQSLTLIATANQGSEATYESGFVIDKFPISRPNLTFSTLTVSNMSPEDSSIYLCSVGEAGRETQYFGPGTRLLVL.

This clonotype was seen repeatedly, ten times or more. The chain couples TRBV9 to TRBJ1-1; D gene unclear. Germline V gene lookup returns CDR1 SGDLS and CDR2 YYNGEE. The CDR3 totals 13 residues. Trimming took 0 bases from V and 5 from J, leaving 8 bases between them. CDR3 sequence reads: CASSVEDVTEAFF. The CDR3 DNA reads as TGTGCCAGCAGCGTAGAGGACGTTACTGAAGCTTTCTTT. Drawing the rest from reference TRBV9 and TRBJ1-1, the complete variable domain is DSGVTQTPKHLITATGQRVTLRCSPRSGDLSVYWYQQSLDQGLQFLIQYYNGEERAKGNILERFSAQQFPDLHSELNLSSLELGDSALYFCASSVEDVTEAFFGQGTRLTVV.

The CDR3, as DNA: TGTGCCAGCAGTTTCCAGGGGGGACGCACAGATACGCAGTATTTT. Its protein is CASSFQGGRTDTQYF. The rearrangement joins TRBV27 to TRBJ2-3, with a possible D match to TRBD1 (7 bases). CDR3 length: 15 residues. Germline V gene lookup returns CDR1 MNHEY and CDR2 SMNVEV (reference sequence). V was trimmed by 3 bases and J by 1 base, leaving 11 bases between them.